The subject of this entry is one TCR beta chain. Its target is not known. This CDR3 spans 14 amino acids. V lost 6 bases to trimming and J lost 0 bases, with 9 bases between them. CDR1 is MNHNY and CDR2 is SVGAGI in the germline V gene (reference sequence). The data originate from a study of graft-versus-host responses after intestinal transplantation. Study-wide points: Some patients had graft-donor T cell macrochimerism. In their allografts, the ratios of graft-versus-host to host-versus-graft T cell clones were high.

TCRdb keeps only in-frame clones here, not all; method: immunoSEQ multiplex PCR. The data contain about 88,000 clones, around 93% of them singletons. This material consisted of unstimulated CD4+ T cells sorted from spleen or lymph node cells, taken before transplant. The sequence derives from a human donor who was the organ donor for an intestinal transplant. The V call is TRBV6-6, the J call TRBJ1-5; D is perhaps TRBD1 (6 bases). CDR3 bases: TGTGCCAGCAGCAGGGGAGATAGCAATCAGCCCCAGCATTTT. Translating it yields CASSRGDSNQPQHF.